A single sample is the source of the 31 T cell receptor beta chains below, sequenced in a study of CD8 T cells in ankylosing spondylitis (dated by TCRdb to 2016 to 2017). What the study reported, not specific to this receptor: A TCR beta motif of eight highly homologous amino acid variants appeared characteristic of blood from ankylosing spondylitis patients.

Their target antigens are unknown. Library prep was done by 5' RACE. The instrument given in TCRdb is Illumina HiSeq 2500. The public reads were run again by TCRdb, first through fastp at Q25 and then through MiXCR, and only productive beta chains were kept. Identical CDR3 proteins give one entry, which carries the most common genes and DNA. The table for this sample lists around 450,000 distinct CDR3 sequences; about 24% of them were counted only once. The ten largest account for roughly 1% of the sample. Specimen: blood, either unsorted or a sorted T cell fraction (not recorded which). All receptors come from a male donor with ankylosing spondylitis.

This clonotype has only a few counts. V is TRBV20-1 and J is TRBJ1-4; D unresolved. Germline CDR1 is DFQATT and CDR2 is SNEGSKA (reference sequence). This CDR3 spans 14 amino acids. V lost 1 base and J 14 bases, leaving 20 bases between the germline ends. CDR3 sequence reads: CSARVPLPGRTLFF. CDR3 nucleotides: TGCAGTGCTAGAGTCCCCCTCCCCGGGCGAACCCTGTTTTTT.

This clonotype was seen only a few times. V usage is TRBV7-2 and J usage is TRBJ1-1, with TRBD1 matching 7 bases. This CDR3 spans 13 amino acids. V shed 7 bases and J 2 bases; nucleotides not matched to a gene: 4. The germline CDR1 and CDR2 sequences are SGHTA and FQGNSA. The CDR3 here is CASNRQGNTEAFF. The CDR3 DNA follows: TGTGCCAGCAATAGACAGGGAAACACTGAAGCTTTCTTT.

The chain joins TRBV7-2 to TRBJ2-3; no definite D call. The V and J ends lost 5 bases and 5 bases respectively, with 11 bases between them. This CDR3 contains 13 residues. In germline, CDR1 is SGHTA, CDR2 FQGNSA. The CDR3 region is CASSRNSRDTQYF. The CDR3 coding sequence is TGTGCCAGCAGCCGAAACAGCCGAGATACGCAGTATTTT.

Only a few counts were recorded for this clonotype. The genes are TRBV20-1 and TRBJ1-2, with 7 bases matching TRBD1. The trim removed 1 base at V and 4 bases at J, leaving 9 bases unmatched. This CDR3 has 15 amino acids. Germline V gene data show CDR1 as DFQATT and CDR2 as SNEGSKA (reference sequence). The CDR3 is CSARVGRQGGYGYTF. As DNA, the CDR3 is TGCAGTGCTAGAGTGGGTCGGCAGGGGGGCTATGGCTACACCTTC.

In this sample, this clonotype turned up a few times. The rearrangement uses TRBV19 and TRBJ1-4, with 9 nucleotides matching TRBD1. Losses at the gene ends were 4 bases for V and 8 bases for J; bases not matched to a gene: 5. There are 14 residues in the CDR3. CDR1 is LNHDA, CDR2 SQIVND, per germline (reference sequence). The CDR3 region has the DNA TGTGCCAGTAGTACGGGACAGGGAGGCGAAAAACTGTTTTTT. It yields the protein CASSTGQGGEKLFF.

The chain uses TRBV10-3 and TRBJ2-2; possible D gene TRBD2, 5 bases. CDR3 length: 14 amino acids. Trimming took off 10 bases at V and 2 bases at J, with 14 bases between the two ends. In germline, CDR1 is ENHRY, CDR2 SYGVKD. The CDR3 nucleotides are TGTGCCACCCCGAGGGCTTTCAACACCGGGGAGCTGTTTTTT. Its translation is CATPRAFNTGELFF.

The chain is built from TRBV5-1 and TRBJ2-1; 8 bases are a match to TRBD2. This CDR3 has 16 residues. With V trimmed by 1 base and J by 0 bases, 3 bases remained unmatched. Germline values: CDR1 SGHRS, CDR2 YFSETQ. CDR3 bases: TGCGCCAGCAGCTTGATAGCGGGGAGCTCCTACAATGAGCAGTTCTTC. It yields the protein CASSLIAGSSYNEQFF.

This clonotype was detected a few times. This rearrangement joins TRBV28 to TRBJ1-1; a weak D match, TRBD1 (5 bases). In germline, CDR1 is MDHEN, CDR2 SYDVKM. Trimming removed 6 bases from V and 3 bases from J, with 14 bases in between. The CDR3 loop spans 14 amino acids. The CDR3 DNA reads TGTGCCAGCAGCGCCCTCGGGACGTACACTGAAGCTTTCTTT. It specifies CASSALGTYTEAFF.

CDR3 sequence (DNA): TGCGCCAGCAGCTCGGAATCTGAAGCTTTCTTT. Protein: CASSSESEAFF. This chain links TRBV5-1 with TRBJ1-1; the D is unclear. V lost 3 bases to trimming and J lost 6 bases, with 6 bases between them. Germline CDR1 and CDR2: SGHRS and YFSETQ. The CDR3 runs to 11 residues.

This clonotype appeared a few times. The chain has TRBV5-1 and TRBJ2-3; TRBD2 matches at 7 bases. V lost 4 bases and J lost 5; bases outside the gene matches: 10. Germline V gives CDR1 SGHRS, CDR2 YFSETQ. The CDR3 is 15 residues long. The CDR3 DNA follows: TGCGCCAGCAGCCTGGCGGGTGCGGGAGAAGATACGCAGTATTTT. It codes for CASSLAGAGEDTQYF. Full variable domain (missing parts from reference TRBV5-1 and TRBJ2-3): KAGVTQTPRYLIKTRGQQVTLSCSPISGHRSVSWYQQTPGQGLQFLFEYFSETQRNKGNFPGRFSGRQFSNSRSEMNVSTLELGDSALYLCASSLAGAGEDTQYFGPGTRLTVL.

This chain uses TRBV6-1 with TRBJ2-3, with no clear D. Trimming removed 1 base from V and 2 bases from J, with 10 bases in between. The CDR3 has 15 residues. Germline lookup yields CDR1 MNHNS and CDR2 SASEGT. CDR3 sequence reads: CASSEGRFTTDTQYF. CDR3 sequence (DNA): TGTGCCAGCAGTGAAGGTCGGTTCACCACAGATACGCAGTATTTT.

This clonotype appeared a few times. The DNA of the CDR3 is TGTGCCAGCAGTTTACACTCAGGAGGCGAGCAGTACGTC. This translates into CASSLHSGGEQYV. This chain links TRBV12-3 or TRBV12-4 with TRBJ2-7, with D possibly matching TRBD2 (5 bases). The CDR3 runs 13 residues. V lost 2 bases to trimming and J lost 6 bases, with 11 bases between them.

The V and J genes are TRBV24-1 and TRBJ1-2; D gene uncertain. The CDR3 runs to 16 residues. Germline CDR1 is KGHDR and CDR2 is SFDVKD. V was shortened by 3 bases and J by 4 bases, with 17 bases between the two germline ends. CDR3 protein: CATSDAGGDFSYGYTF. CDR3 nucleotide sequence: TGTGCCACCAGTGATGCCGGCGGGGATTTTTCCTATGGCTACACCTTC.

CDR3: CASSWLRETQYF. In DNA, the CDR3 is TGTGCCAGCAGCTGGCTTAGAGAGACCCAGTACTTC. This rearrangement joins TRBV3-1 to TRBJ2-5; D is ambiguous. The V end lost 5 bases, the J end lost 4 bases, and 8 bases lay between the germline ends. The length of the CDR3 is 12 residues. Germline V lookup: CDR1 LGHDT, CDR2 YNNKEL (reference sequence).

Only a few counts were recorded for this clonotype. The chain links TRBV20-1 to TRBJ1-1; TRBD1 matches 9 bases. The length of the CDR3 is 14 residues. V trimming: 3 bases; J trimming: 1 base; junction bases outside the gene matches: 3. Germline CDR1 reads DFQATT; CDR2 reads SNEGSKA (reference sequence). The CDR3 protein is CSARGQGWNTEAFF. The CDR3, as DNA: TGCAGTGCTAGGGGACAGGGCTGGAACACTGAAGCTTTCTTT.

V usage is TRBV7-9 and J usage is TRBJ2-7; 8 bases agree with TRBD1. V dropped 3 bases and J dropped 3; count of bases not matched to a gene: 4. This CDR3 is built from 14 residues. Germline CDR1 is SEHNR and CDR2 is FQNEAQ (reference sequence). The CDR3 region is CASSFEDRGYEQYV. CDR3 nucleotides: TGTGCCAGCAGCTTTGAAGACAGGGGCTACGAGCAGTACGTC.

This clonotype was recorded at least ten times. V and J are TRBV12-3 or TRBV12-4 and TRBJ2-2; 10 positions agree with TRBD2. CDR3 length: 14 residues. J gave up 7 bases and V 7 bases, and 6 bases lay outside the gene matches. The CDR3 region is CASIPSGRGGELFF. The CDR3 DNA reads as TGTGCCAGCATTCCTAGCGGGAGAGGCGGGGAGCTGTTTTTT.

V usage is TRBV3-1 and J usage is TRBJ2-5, with D hard to call. CDR1 is LGHDT and CDR2 is YNNKEL in the germline V gene (reference sequence). The CDR3 runs 15 residues. V lost 1 base, J lost 1 base, and 10 bases lay in between. CDR3 loop: CASSQVRSSQETQYF. The DNA for the CDR3 is TGTGCCAGCAGCCAAGTGCGCAGCTCCCAAGAGACCCAGTACTTC.

The chain employs TRBV11-2 and TRBJ2-2; D gene uncertain. The CDR3 is made up of 12 amino acids. CDR1 and CDR2 from the germline V gene are SGHAT and FQNNGV. Deletions cut 4 bases from V and 6 bases from J, with 6 bases between. The chain's CDR3 is CASSSPPGELFF. In nucleotides, the CDR3 is TGTGCCAGCAGCTCCCCTCCCGGGGAGCTGTTTTTT.

Only a few counts were recorded for this clonotype. The chain is built from TRBV20-1 and TRBJ2-7, with D tentatively TRBD2 (6 bases). V dropped 3 bases and J dropped 2 bases, with 23 bases sitting between them. CDR3 size: 17 residues. Germline lookup yields CDR1 DFQATT and CDR2 SNEGSKA (reference sequence). The CDR3 loop is CSASGGPGETLTYEQYF. DNA of the CDR3: TGCAGTGCTAGTGGAGGGCCCGGGGAAACCCTGACCTACGAGCAGTACTTC.

The chain is built from TRBV12-3 or TRBV12-4 and TRBJ2-7; D is perhaps TRBD2 (5 bases). Trimming pared 3 bases from V and 1 base from J, leaving 13 bases between. CDR3 size: 15 residues. The CDR3 is CASSFDPAVSYEQYF. CDR3 sequence (DNA): TGTGCCAGCAGTTTCGACCCAGCGGTTTCCTACGAGCAGTACTTC.

A few counts support this clonotype. A junction boundary mismatches the germline segment, possibly from a read error. This chain uses TRBV12-3 or TRBV12-4 with TRBJ2-5; no firm D call. This CDR3 region has 13 residues. As DNA, the CDR3 is TGTGCCAGCAGTTTATTTTCCTCGGTAACACCCGTTTTC. This gives the protein CASSLFSSVTPVF.

This clonotype was recorded a few times. The gene calls are TRBV28 and TRBJ2-5; D is perhaps TRBD2 (5 bases). The CDR3 contains 11 residues. The V gene lost 11 bases and the J gene lost 5 bases, with 12 bases spanning the gap. CDR1 is MDHEN and CDR2 is SYDVKM in the germline V gene. The CDR3 region is CASGEGETQYF. CDR3 bases: TGTGCCTCCGGGGAAGGGGAGACCCAGTACTTC.

This clonotype was picked up a small number of times. The V gene is TRBV5-1, the J gene TRBJ1-2; D is ambiguous. Trimming stripped 0 bases from V and 5 bases from J, with 11 bases between. The CDR3 length is 14 residues. CDR1 and CDR2 (germline): SGHRS, YFSETQ. In DNA form, the CDR3 reads TGCGCCAGCAGCTTGGATGGGCGAGGGTATGGCTACACCTTC. Protein product: CASSLDGRGYGYTF.

Concerning this clonotype itself: The junction and the germline gene differ at one end; a read error may be behind it. This rearrangement joins TRBV12-3 or TRBV12-4 to TRBJ1-4; D possibly corresponds to TRBD1 (5 bases). This CDR3 comprises 14 residues. CDR3 protein: CASSLSRGTEKLFF. As DNA, the CDR3 is TGTGCCAGTAGTTTATCACGGGGCACTGAAAAACTGTTTTTT.

There are a few counts of this clonotype. This rearrangement joins TRBV12-3 or TRBV12-4 to TRBJ1-1; D gene ambiguous. The CDR3 spans 13 residues. V gave up 7 bases and J gave up 3 bases, with 12 bases separating them. In DNA form, the CDR3 reads TGTGCCAGCATCTGGACTCTGGACACTGAAGCTTTCTTT. Amino acid sequence: CASIWTLDTEAFF.

The chain combines TRBV2 with TRBJ2-1, with 7 bases aligning to TRBD2. The CDR3 consists of 15 residues. V gave up 6 bases and J gave up 1 base; unmatched junction bases: 6. Germline CDR1 and CDR2: SNHLY and FYNNEI. As DNA, the CDR3 is TGTGCCAGCAGCCAAAATAGCGGGTCCTACAATGAGCAGTTCTTC. It is translated as CASSQNSGSYNEQFF. The full variable domain, rest sourced from reference TRBV2 and TRBJ2-1, is EPEVTQTPSHQVTQMGQEVILRCVPISNHLYFYWYRQILGQKVEFLVSFYNNEISEKSEIFDDQFSVERPDGSNFTLKIRSTKLEDSAMYFCASSQNSGSYNEQFFGPGTRLTVL.

As for this clonotype: A single base separates this from a much larger clone, so it may be a read error. The rearrangement links TRBV29-1 to TRBJ2-7; weak D call: TRBD2 (5 bases). V lost 5 bases to trimming and J lost 1 base, with 12 bases between them. This CDR3 is built from 13 residues. The germline CDR1 and CDR2 sequences are SQVTM and ANQGSEA. The CDR3 nucleotides read TGCAGCGTTCCGGGGATAGGTTCCTACGAGCAGTACTTC. It translates to CSVPGIGSYEQYF.

This chain uses TRBV19 with TRBJ1-2, with TRBD1 as a possible D gene (6 bases). The V and J ends lost 5 bases and 8 bases respectively, with 15 bases between them. This CDR3 contains 13 residues. Germline lookup yields CDR1 LNHDA and CDR2 SQIVND (reference sequence). CDR3 coding DNA: TGTGCCAGTAGTCCCGACAGGAGTCGGGGCTACACCTTC. Translated: CASSPDRSRGYTF.

The sample holds a few counts of this clonotype. The gene calls are TRBV12-3 or TRBV12-4 and TRBJ1-2, with TRBD1 identical over 10 bases. The trim removed 5 bases at V and 8 bases at J, leaving 8 bases unmatched. The CDR3 covers 14 residues. For the CDR3, the DNA is TGTGCCAGCAGTATATGGGACAGGGGAAACGGCTACACCTTC. Its translation is CASSIWDRGNGYTF.

This clonotype was seen more than once but under ten times. CDR3 in amino acids: CAPRTQRESYGYTF. The DNA for the CDR3 is TGTGCACCTAGGACGCAAAGGGAGAGCTATGGCTACACCTTC. V gene TRBV25-1 combines with J gene TRBJ1-2, with no clear D. The CDR3 contains 14 residues. CDR1 MGHDK and CDR2 SYGVNS come from the germline V gene.